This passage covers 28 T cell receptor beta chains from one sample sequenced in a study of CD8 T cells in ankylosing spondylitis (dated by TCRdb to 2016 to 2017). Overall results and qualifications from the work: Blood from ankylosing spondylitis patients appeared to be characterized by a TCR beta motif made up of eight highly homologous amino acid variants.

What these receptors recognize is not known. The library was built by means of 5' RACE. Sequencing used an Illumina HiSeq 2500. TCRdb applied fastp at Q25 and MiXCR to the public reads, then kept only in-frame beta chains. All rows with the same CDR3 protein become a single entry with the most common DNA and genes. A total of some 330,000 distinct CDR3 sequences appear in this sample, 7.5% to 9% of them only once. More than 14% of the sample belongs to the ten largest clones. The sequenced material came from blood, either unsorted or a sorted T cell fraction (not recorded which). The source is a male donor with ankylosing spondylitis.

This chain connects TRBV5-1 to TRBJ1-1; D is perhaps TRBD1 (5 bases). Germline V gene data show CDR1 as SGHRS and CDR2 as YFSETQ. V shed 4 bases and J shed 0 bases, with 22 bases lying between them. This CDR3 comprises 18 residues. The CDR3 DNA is TGCGCCAGCAGCGGGGCTTCCAGAATCCGGGGCATGAACACTGAAGCTTTCTTT. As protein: CASSGASRIRGMNTEAFF.

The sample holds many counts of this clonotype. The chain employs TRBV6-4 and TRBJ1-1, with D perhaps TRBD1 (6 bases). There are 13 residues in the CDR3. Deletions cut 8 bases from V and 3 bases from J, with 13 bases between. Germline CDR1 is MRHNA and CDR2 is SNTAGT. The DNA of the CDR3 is TGTGCCAGCGGGAAGGACAGAGACACTGAAGCTTTCTTT. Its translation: CASGKDRDTEAFF.

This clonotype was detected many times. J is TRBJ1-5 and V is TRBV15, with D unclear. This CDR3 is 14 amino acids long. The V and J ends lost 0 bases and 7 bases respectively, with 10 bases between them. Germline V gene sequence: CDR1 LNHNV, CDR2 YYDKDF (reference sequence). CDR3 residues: CATSRDSLTQPQHF. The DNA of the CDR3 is TGTGCCACCAGCAGAGATAGTCTCACCCAGCCCCAGCATTTT. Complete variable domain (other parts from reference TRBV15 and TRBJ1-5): DAMVIQNPRYQVTQFGKPVTLSCSQTLNHNVMYWYQQKSSQAPKLLFHYYDKDFNNEADTPDNFQSRRPNTSFCFLDIRSPGLGDTAMYLCATSRDSLTQPQHFGDGTRLSIL.

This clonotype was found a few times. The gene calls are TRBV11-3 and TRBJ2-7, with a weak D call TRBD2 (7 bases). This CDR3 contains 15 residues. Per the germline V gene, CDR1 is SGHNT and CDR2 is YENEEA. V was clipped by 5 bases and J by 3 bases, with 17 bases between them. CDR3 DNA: TGTGCCAGCAGCCAAGCGGGGTCCAGGGGCTACGAGCAGTACTTC. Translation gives CASSQAGSRGYEQYF.

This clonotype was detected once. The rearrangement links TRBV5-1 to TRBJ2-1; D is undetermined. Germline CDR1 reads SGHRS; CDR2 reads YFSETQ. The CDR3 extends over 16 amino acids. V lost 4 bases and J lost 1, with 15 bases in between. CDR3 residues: CASSPDGRSSYNEQFF. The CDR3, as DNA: TGCGCCAGCAGCCCCGATGGGCGGAGTTCCTACAATGAGCAGTTCTTC.

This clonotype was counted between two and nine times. In nucleotides, the CDR3 is TGCAGTGCTAGAGGGGATGACAGGGAGGGCACTGAAGCTTTCTTT. Its protein product is CSARGDDREGTEAFF. The chain recombines TRBV20-1 with TRBJ1-1; 7 bases align to TRBD1. The germline V gene has CDR1 DFQATT and CDR2 SNEGSKA (reference sequence). V lost 1 base, J lost 4 bases, and 9 bases stayed unmatched. This CDR3 has 15 amino acids.

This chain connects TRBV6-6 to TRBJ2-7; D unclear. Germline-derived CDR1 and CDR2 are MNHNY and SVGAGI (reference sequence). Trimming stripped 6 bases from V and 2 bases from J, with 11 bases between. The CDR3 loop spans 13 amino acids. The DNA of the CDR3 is TGTGCCAGCAGGGGCCCCGGAACCTACGAGCAGTACTTC. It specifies CASRGPGTYEQYF.

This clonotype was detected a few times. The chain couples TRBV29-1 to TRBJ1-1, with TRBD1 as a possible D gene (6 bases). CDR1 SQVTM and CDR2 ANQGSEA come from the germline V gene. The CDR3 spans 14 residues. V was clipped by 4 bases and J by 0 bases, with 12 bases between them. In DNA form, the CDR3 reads TGCAGCGTTGCTGACAGGATTATGAACACTGAAGCTTTCTTT. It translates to CSVADRIMNTEAFF. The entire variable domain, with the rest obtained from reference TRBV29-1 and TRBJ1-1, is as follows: SAVISQKPSRDICQRGTSLTIQCQVDSQVTMMFWYRQQPGQSLTLIATANQGSEATYESGFVIDKFPISRPNLTFSTLTVSNMSPEDSSIYLCSVADRIMNTEAFFGQGTRLTVV.

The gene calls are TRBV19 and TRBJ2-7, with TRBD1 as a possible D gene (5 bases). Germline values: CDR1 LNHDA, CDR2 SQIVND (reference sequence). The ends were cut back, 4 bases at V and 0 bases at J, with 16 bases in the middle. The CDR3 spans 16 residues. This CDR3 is CASSTSGHFYSYEQYF. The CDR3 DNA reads TGTGCCAGTAGTACATCCGGACACTTTTACTCCTACGAGCAGTACTTC.

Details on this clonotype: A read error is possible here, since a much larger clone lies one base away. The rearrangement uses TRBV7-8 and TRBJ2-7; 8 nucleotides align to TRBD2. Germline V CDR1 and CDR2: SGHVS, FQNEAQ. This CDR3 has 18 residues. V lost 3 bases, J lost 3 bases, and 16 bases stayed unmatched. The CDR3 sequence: CASSFKPLGAGALYEQYF. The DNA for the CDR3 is TGTGCCAGCAGCTTCAAGCCCCTCGGAGCGGGAGCGCTCTACGAGCAGTACTTC.

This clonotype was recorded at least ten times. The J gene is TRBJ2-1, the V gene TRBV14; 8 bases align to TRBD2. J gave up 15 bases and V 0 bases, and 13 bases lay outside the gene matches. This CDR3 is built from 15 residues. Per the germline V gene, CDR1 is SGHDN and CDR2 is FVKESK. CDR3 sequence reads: CASSQDVAGYRMRFF. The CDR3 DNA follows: TGTGCCAGCAGCCAAGACGTAGCGGGGTATCGCATGAGGTTCTTC.

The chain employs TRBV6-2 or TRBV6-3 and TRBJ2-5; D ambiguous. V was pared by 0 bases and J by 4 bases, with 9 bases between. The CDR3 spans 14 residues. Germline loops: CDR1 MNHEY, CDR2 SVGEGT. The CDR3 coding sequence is TGTGCCAGCAGTTACTCGGATATAGCAGAGACCCAGTACTTC. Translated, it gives CASSYSDIAETQYF.

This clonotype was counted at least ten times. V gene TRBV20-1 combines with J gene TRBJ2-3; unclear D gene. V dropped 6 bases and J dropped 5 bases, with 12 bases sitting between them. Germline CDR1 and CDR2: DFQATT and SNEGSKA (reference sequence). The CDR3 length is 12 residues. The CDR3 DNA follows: TGCAGTGCCCCGTTGTGGGGAGATACGCAGTATTTT. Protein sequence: CSAPLWGDTQYF.

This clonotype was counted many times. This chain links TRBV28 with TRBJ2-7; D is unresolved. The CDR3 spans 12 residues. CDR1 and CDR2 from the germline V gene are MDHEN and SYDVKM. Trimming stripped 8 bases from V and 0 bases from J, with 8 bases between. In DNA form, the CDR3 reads TGTGCCAGCGGTCGGAGCTCCTACGAGCAGTACTTC. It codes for CASGRSSYEQYF.

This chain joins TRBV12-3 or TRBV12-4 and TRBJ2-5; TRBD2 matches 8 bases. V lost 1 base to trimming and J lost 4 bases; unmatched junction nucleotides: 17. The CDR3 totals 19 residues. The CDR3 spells CASSLDPPPQGLGLETQYF. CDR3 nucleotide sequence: TGTGCCAGCAGTTTAGATCCCCCCCCTCAGGGACTAGGGTTAGAGACCCAGTACTTC.

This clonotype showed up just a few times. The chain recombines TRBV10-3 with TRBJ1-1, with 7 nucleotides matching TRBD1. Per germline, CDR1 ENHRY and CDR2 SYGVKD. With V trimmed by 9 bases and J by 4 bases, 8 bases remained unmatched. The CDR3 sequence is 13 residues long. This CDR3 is CAIRDRESTEAFF. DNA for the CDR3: TGTGCCATTAGAGACAGGGAGAGCACTGAAGCTTTCTTT.

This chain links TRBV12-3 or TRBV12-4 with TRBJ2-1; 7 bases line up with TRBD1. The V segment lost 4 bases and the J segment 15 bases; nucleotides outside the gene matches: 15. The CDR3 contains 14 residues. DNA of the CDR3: TGTGCCAGCAGTTCCGGGCAGATCACGACAGGGTGGTTCTTC. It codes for CASSSGQITTGWFF.

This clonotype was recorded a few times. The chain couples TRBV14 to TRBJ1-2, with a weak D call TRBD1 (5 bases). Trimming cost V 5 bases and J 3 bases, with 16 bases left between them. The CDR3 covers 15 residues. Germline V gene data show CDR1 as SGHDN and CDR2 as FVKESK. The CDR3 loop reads CASSARQGVHYGYTF. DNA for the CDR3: TGTGCCAGCAGCGCGAGGCAAGGGGTGCACTATGGCTACACCTTC.

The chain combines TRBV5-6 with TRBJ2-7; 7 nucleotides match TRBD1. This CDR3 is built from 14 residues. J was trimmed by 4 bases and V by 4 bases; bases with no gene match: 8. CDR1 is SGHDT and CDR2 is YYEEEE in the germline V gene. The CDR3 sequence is CASSRWDREYEQYF. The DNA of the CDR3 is TGTGCCAGCAGCAGGTGGGACAGAGAATACGAGCAGTACTTC.

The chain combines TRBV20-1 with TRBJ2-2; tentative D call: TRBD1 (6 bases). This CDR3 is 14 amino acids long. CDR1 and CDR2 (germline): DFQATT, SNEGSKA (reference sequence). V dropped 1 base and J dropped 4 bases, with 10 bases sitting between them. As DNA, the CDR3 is TGCAGTGCTAGAGTAGGGGGAGCCACCGGGGAGCTGTTTTTT. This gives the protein CSARVGGATGELFF.

The CDR3 bases are TGCAGTGCTAGTTACAGGGATACCTACGAGCAGTACTTC. Translating gives CSASYRDTYEQYF. The chain employs TRBV20-1 and TRBJ2-7; D perhaps matches TRBD1 (6 bases). The CDR3 length is 13 residues. The V end lost 3 bases, the J end lost 2 bases, and 11 bases lay between the germline ends. The V gene's germline CDR1 is DFQATT and CDR2 SNEGSKA (reference sequence).

In DNA, the CDR3 is TGCGCCAGCAGCTTGGTTAATCCGAACGAGCAGTACTTC. This encodes CASSLVNPNEQYF. The chain carries TRBV5-1 and TRBJ2-7; unclear D gene. Trimming shortened V by 0 bases and J by 5 bases, and 9 bases separated the two germline ends. CDR1 and CDR2 from the germline V gene are SGHRS and YFSETQ. The CDR3 consists of 13 residues. Variable domain in full (rest from reference TRBV5-1 and TRBJ2-7): KAGVTQTPRYLIKTRGQQVTLSCSPISGHRSVSWYQQTPGQGLQFLFEYFSETQRNKGNFPGRFSGRQFSNSRSEMNVSTLELGDSALYLCASSLVNPNEQYFGPGTRLTVT.

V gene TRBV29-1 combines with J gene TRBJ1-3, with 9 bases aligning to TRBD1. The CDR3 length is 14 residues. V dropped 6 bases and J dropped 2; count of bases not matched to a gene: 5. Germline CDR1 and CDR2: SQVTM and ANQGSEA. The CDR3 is CSVGQGIAGNTIYF. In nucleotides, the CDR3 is TGCAGCGTCGGACAGGGGATTGCTGGAAACACCATATATTTT.

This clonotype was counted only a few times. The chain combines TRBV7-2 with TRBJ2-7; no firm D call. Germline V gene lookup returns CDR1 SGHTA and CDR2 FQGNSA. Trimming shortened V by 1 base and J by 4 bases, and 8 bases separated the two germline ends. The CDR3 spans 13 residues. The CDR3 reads CASSLVSTYEQYF. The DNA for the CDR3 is TGTGCCAGCAGCTTAGTTAGTACATACGAGCAGTACTTC.

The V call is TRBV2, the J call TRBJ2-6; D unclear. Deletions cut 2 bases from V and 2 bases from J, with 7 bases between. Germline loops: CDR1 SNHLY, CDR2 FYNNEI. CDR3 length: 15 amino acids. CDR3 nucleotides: TGTGCCAGCAGTGAACGGGTTCCTGGGGCCAACGTCCTGACTTTC. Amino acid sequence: CASSERVPGANVLTF.

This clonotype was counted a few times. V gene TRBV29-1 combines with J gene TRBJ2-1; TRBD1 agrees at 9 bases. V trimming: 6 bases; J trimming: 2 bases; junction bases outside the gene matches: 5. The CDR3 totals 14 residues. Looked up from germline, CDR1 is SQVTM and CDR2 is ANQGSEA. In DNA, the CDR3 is TGCAGCGTCCAAAGACAGGGGGCCTACAATGAGCAGTTCTTC. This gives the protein CSVQRQGAYNEQFF.

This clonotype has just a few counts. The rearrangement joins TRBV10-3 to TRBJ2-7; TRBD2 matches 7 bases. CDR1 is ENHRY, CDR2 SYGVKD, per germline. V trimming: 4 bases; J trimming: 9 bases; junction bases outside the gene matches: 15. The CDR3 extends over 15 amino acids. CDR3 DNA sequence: TGTGCCATCAGTGCTAGCGGCGCCCGTGAAAGAGGGCAGTACTTC. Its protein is CAISASGARERGQYF.

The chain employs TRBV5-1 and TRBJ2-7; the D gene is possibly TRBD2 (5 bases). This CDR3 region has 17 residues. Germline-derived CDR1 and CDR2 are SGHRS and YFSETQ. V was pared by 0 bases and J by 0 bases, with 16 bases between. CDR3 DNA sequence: TGCGCCAGCAGCTTGGAGGCTAGCCACACCAGCTCCTACGAGCAGTACTTC. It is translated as CASSLEASHTSSYEQYF.